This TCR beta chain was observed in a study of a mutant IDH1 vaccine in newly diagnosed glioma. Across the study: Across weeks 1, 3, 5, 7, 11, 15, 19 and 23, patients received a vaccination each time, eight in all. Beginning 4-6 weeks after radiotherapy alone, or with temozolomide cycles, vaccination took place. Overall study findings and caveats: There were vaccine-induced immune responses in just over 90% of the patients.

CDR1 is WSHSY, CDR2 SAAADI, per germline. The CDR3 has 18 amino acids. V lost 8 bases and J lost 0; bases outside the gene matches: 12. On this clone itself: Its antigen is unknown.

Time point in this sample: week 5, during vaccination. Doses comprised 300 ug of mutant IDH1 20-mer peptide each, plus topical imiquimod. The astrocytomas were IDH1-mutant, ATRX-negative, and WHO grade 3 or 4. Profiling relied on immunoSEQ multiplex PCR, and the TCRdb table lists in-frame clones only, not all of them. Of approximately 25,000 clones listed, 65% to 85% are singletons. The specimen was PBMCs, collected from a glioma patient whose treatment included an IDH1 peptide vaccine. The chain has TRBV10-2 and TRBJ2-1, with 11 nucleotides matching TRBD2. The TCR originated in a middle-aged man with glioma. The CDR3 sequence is CASGGGTSGRSSYNEQFF. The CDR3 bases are TGCGCCAGCGGGGGAGGGACTAGCGGCCGTAGCTCCTACAATGAGCAGTTCTTC.